This T cell receptor (beta chain) was recorded in a study of PD-1 blockade in classical Hodgkin lymphoma. Assay used: immunoSEQ multiplex PCR; TCRdb lists only in-frame clones, some missing. Seen here are 45,000 to 50,000 clones, 80% observed once, and the top ten hold about 20%. Study-level results: Unlike CD8+ TCR diversity, which did not rise significantly by C4D1, CD4+ TCR diversity did.

Trimming took 2 bases from V and 7 from J; bases not matched to a gene: 12. Germline CDR1 reads SGHRS; CDR2 reads YFSETQ. The CDR3 length is 16 residues. About this clone: Its antigen is unknown.

With no exception, relapse followed autologous stem cell transplantation in all patients, and brentuximab vedotin exposure varied. The genes are TRBV5-1 and TRBJ2-7; 10 nucleotides line up with TRBD2. This specimen consisted of peripheral blood mononuclear cells (PBMCs), obtained before the second cycle of nivolumab. The sequence was obtained from a human donor with classical Hodgkin lymphoma. The CDR3 bases are TGCGCCAGCAGCTTAGAGACTAGCGGGCTTATGGGGGAGCAGTACTTC. Its translation: CASSLETSGLMGEQYF.